This TCR beta chain was profiled in a study of Tregs in tolerant kidney transplant recipients. Study overall: Related graft donors supplied nonmyeloablative bone marrow transplants, and mixed chimerism was transient.

Trimming at V came to 8 bases and at J to 3 bases, leaving 10 bases not matched to a gene. The CDR3 spans 15 residues. CDR1 is LNHDA and CDR2 is SQIVND in the germline V gene (reference sequence). The table came from immunoSEQ multiplex PCR; TCRdb's copy has only in-frame clones and leaves some out. The sample gives 98,000 or so clones, almost 90% of which show up once; approximately 0.35% is in the top ten. The receptor's source is a human donor who received a combined kidney and bone marrow transplant. The sequenced sample was CD4+ T cells from blood, obtained before the transplant. This sequence joins TRBV19 and TRBJ1-5; 7 bases agree with TRBD1. The CDR3 DNA sequence: TGTGCCAGTGGCTGGGGGACAGCGGTCAATCAGCCCCAGCATTTT. It translates to CASGWGTAVNQPQHF.